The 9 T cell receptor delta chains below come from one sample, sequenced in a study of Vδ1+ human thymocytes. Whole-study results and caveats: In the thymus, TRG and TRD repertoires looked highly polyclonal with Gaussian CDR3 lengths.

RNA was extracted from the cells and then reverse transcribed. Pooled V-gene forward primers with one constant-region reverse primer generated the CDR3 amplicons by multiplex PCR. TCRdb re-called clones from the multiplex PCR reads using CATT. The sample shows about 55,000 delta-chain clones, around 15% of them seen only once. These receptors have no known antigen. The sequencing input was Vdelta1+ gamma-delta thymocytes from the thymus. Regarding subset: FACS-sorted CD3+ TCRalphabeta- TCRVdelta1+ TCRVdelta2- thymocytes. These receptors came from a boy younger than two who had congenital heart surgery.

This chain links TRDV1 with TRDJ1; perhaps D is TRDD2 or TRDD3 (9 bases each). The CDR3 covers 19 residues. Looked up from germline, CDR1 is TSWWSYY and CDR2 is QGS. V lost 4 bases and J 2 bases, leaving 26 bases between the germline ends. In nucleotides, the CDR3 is TGTGCTCTTGGGGGCGCCTTCCTACACCCACTGGGGGAAACCGATAAACTCATCTTT. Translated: CALGGAFLHPLGETDKLIF.

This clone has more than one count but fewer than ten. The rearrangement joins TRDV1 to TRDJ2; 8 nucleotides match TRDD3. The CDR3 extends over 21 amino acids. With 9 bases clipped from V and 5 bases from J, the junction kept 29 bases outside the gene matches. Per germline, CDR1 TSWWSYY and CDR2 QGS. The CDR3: CALQGGYGTTRTSRATAQLFF. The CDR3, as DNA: TGTGCTCTCCAAGGGGGATATGGCACGACGAGAACTTCCCGGGCTACAGCACAACTCTTCTTT.

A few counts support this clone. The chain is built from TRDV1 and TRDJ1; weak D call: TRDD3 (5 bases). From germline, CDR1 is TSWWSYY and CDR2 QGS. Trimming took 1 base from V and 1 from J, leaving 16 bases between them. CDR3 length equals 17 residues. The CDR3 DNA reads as TGTGCTCTTGGGGAACGGGTTGTCTGGATAACCACCGATAAACTCATCTTT. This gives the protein CALGERVVWITTDKLIF.

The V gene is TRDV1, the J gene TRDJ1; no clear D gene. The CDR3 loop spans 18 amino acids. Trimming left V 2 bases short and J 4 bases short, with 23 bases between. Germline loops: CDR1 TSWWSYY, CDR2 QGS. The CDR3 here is CALGEDPPWWEKDDKLIF. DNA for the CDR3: TGTGCTCTTGGGGAAGATCCCCCATGGTGGGAGAAGGACGATAAACTCATCTTT.

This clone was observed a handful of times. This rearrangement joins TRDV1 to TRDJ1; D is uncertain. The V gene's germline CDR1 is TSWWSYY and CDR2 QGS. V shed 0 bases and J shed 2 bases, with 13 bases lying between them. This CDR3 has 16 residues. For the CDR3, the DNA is TGTGCTCTTGGGGAACTATTTCCCCCCAGTACCGATAAACTCATCTTT. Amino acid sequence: CALGELFPPSTDKLIF.

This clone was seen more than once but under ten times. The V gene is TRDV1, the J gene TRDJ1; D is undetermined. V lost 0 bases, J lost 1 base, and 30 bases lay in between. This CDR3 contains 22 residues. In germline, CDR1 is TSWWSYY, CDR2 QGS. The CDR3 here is CALGELTAHSLTVPPGTDKLIF. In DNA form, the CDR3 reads TGTGCTCTTGGGGAACTAACGGCGCACTCTCTTACGGTGCCCCCGGGCACCGATAAACTCATCTTT.

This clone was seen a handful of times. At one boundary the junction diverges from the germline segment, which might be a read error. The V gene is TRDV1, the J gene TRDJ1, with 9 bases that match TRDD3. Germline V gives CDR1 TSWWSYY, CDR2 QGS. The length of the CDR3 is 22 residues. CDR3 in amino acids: CALGEAPILPLLGERYTDKLTF. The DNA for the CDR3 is TGTGCTCTTGGGGAAGCCCCGATCCTTCCCTTACTGGGGGAGAGGTACACCGATAAACTCACCTTT.

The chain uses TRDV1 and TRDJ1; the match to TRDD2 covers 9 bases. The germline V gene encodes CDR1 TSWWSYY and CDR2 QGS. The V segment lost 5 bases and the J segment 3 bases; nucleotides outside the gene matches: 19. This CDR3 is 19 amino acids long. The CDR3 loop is CALGKAFLRGGPYADKLIF. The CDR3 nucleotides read TGTGCTCTTGGGAAGGCCTTCCTACGAGGGGGACCTTACGCCGATAAACTCATCTTT.

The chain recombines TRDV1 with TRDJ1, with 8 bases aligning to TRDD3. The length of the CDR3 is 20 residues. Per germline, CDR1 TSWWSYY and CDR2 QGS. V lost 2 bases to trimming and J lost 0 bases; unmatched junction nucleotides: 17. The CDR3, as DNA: TGTGCTCTTGGGGAAATGATTTCCTCTACTGGGGGGATGTACACCGATAAACTCATCTTT. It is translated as CALGEMISSTGGMYTDKLIF.